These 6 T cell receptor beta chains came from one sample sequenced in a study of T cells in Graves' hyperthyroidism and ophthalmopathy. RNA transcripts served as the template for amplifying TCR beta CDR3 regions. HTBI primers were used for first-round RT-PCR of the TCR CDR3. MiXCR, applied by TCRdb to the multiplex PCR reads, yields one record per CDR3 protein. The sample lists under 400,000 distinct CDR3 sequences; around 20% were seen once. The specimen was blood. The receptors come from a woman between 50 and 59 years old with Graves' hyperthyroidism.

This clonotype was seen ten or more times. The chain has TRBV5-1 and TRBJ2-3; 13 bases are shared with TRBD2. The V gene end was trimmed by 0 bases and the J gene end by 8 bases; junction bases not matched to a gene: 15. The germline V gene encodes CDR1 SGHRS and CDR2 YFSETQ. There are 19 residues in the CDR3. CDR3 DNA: TGCGCCAGCAGCTTGGATGGGACTAGCGGGGCCTTATCTGGTGGTACGCAGTATTTT. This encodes CASSLDGTSGALSGGTQYF.

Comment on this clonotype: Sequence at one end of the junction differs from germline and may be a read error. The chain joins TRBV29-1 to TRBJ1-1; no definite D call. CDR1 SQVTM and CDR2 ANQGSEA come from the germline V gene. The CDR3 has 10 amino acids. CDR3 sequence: CSVPGTEASF. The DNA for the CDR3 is TGCAGCGTTCCCGGCACTGAAGCTTCCTTT.

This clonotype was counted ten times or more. The CDR3 is CASSSQGGNQPQHF. CDR3 sequence (DNA): TGCGCCAGCAGCTCACAGGGGGGTAATCAGCCCCAGCATTTT. V and J are TRBV5-1 and TRBJ1-5, with TRBD1 identical over 8 bases. J lost 4 bases, V lost 3 bases, and 3 bases had no gene match. Germline lookup yields CDR1 SGHRS and CDR2 YFSETQ. The CDR3 length is 14 residues.

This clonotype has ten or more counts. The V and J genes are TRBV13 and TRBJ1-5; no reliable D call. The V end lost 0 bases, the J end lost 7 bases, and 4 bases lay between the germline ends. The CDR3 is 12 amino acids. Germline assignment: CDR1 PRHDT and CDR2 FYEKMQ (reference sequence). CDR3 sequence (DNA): TGTGCCAGCAGCTTAGGCCGGCAGCCCCAGCATTTT. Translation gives CASSLGRQPQHF.

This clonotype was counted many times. In DNA form, the CDR3 reads TGTGCCAGCAGCTTAGGGGGCCTGGCGGGAGCCCGCCCGACCCTAGCCAAAAACATTCAGTACTTC. Protein: CASSLGGLAGARPTLAKNIQYF. The chain is built from TRBV7-9 and TRBJ2-4; TRBD2 matches 7 bases. V shed 1 base and J 0 bases; nucleotides not matched to a gene: 21. Germline V gene lookup returns CDR1 SEHNR and CDR2 FQNEAQ (reference sequence). CDR3 length: 22 residues.

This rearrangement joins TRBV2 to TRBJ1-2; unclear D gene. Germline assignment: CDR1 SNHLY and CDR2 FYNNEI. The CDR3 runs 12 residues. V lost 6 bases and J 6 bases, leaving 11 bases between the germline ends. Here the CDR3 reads CASRVRLDGYTF. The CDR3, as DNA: TGTGCCAGCAGGGTCAGACTAGATGGCTACACCTTC. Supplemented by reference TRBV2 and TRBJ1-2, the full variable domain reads EPEVTQTPSHQVTQMGQEVILRCVPISNHLYFYWYRQILGQKVEFLVSFYNNEISEKSEIFDDQFSVERPDGSNFTLKIRSTKLEDSAMYFCASRVRLDGYTFGSGTRLTVV.